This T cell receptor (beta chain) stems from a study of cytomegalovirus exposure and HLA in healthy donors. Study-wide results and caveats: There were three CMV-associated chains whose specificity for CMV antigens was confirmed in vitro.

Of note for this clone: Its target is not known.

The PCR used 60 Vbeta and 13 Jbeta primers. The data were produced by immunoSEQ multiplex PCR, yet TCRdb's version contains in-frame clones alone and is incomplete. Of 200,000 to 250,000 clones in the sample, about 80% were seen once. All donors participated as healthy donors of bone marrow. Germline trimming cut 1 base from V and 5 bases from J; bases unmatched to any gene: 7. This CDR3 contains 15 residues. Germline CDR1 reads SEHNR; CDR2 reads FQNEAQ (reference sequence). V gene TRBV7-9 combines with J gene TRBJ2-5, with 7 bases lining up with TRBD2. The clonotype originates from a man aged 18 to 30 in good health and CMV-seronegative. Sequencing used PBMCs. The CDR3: CASSLGGGSEETQYF. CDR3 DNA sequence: TGTGCCAGCAGCTTAGGCGGCGGGAGCGAGGAGACCCAGTACTTC.